This TCR beta chain came from a study of blood T cells in healthy people across ages (dated by TCRdb to between 2014 and 2016). For the study in its entirety: In model experiments, roughly one uniquely barcoded TCR beta cDNA molecule per two T cells was captured by template switching. The study measured age-related changes in TCR beta repertoire diversity using deep sequencing normalized with unique cDNA molecular identifiers. The donors were split into four age groups: young (average 16 years), middle-aged (39), aged (roughly 65) and long-lived (under 90). To avoid experimental bias, donors of different ages were distributed randomly across sequencing lanes. Two additional independent replicas of 1 million unique cDNA reads from the same blood draw were analyzed for two donors (one aged 18 to 29 and one aged 80 or older).

The CDR3, cysteine through phenylalanine, is 18 amino acids long. The read is trimmed to its CDR3 DNA, 54 bases read in frame from base 1. From the germline V gene (reference sequence), CDR1 is LGHDT and CDR2 is YNNKEL. Trimming removed 0 bases from V and 0 bases from J; the gene matches leave 7 bases unexplained. Library preparation employed 5' RACE. Sequenced using an Illumina HiSeq 2500. The second PCR ran for about 6 to 12 cycles and used a J-beta primer mix along with a sample-barcoded 5' primer. A unique molecular identifier was introduced onto each TCR beta cDNA molecule by a template-switch 5' adaptor carrying 12 random nucleotides. At least 2.5 million CDR3-containing paired-end reads were obtained from each sample. First-strand cDNA was synthesized from all RNA with the Mint cDNA synthesis kit, primed by a TRBC-specific oligonucleotide. After uracil-DNA glycosylase treatment, a first 18-cycle PCR used universal primers M1SS and BC2_uni_R on all cDNA. From the authors' description of their analysis: For normalization, 1 million high-quality reads were randomly selected from each sample, with every read carrying a distinct molecular identifier. Instead of being binned into consensus sequences, reads with shared molecular identifiers were discarded. CDR3 identification, clonotype clustering and error correction used MiTCR with a Q25 quality threshold and the strictest error-elimination algorithm. A nonparametric unseen species model with Euler transformation was used to estimate lower-bound total TCR beta diversity. TCRdb reworked the public reads: Q25 trimming with fastp, MiXCR clone assembly, productive beta chains retained. Under each unique CDR3 protein, matching rows form one entry showing the most common genes and DNA. The V and J calls shown here were made by TCRdb, not taken from the authors' results. The sample table contains about 680,000 distinct CDR3 sequences; only one count was recorded for more than 40% of them. The ten largest clonotypes hold about 32% of the sample.

The donors were roughly 40 Caucasian individuals from Russia, aged roughly 6 to 100 years, who were systemically healthy. Around 10 milliliters of peripheral blood were collected from each donor into EDTA-treated Vacutainer tubes. Ficoll-Paque density-gradient centrifugation was used to isolate PBMCs, with at least 7 million obtained per sample. Trizol reagent was used to extract total RNA from PBMCs, with at least 5.5 micrograms per sample. Naive CD45RAhigh/CD27high T cell percentages were measured by flow cytometry on a PBMC aliquot from every donor. Concerning this clonotype itself: This receptor's antigen is unknown. The sample holds no much larger clone one base away, and base qualities are not on file.

The full study reports these points: Estimates of total diversity based on one million sequenced T cells were regarded as lower bounds and as underestimates. Compared with the aged group, the long-lived group had more naive CD4+ T cells, fewer expanded clones and increased TCR diversity, suggesting age selection. There was a strong correlation between observed TCR beta diversity and the percentage of naive T cells measured by flow cytometry. Observed TCR beta diversity per million T cells fell roughly linearly with age, and a significant reduction was already apparent by age about 38. Bulk unsorted PBMC profiling prevented conclusive comparison of naive and antigen-experienced compartments. Because donor CMV infection status was unknown, age-related changes in expanded clonotypes were potentially confounded.

Here the chain combines TRBV3-1 and TRBJ2-1; the junction holds 8 bases that match TRBD2. The TCR originated in an older woman in good health. The specimen was blood. The DNA sequence is given as TGTGCCAGCAGCCAAGAGGGTGCCGGGAGGGCCTCCTACAATGAGCAGTTCTTC. It translates as CASSQEGAGRASYNEQFF.